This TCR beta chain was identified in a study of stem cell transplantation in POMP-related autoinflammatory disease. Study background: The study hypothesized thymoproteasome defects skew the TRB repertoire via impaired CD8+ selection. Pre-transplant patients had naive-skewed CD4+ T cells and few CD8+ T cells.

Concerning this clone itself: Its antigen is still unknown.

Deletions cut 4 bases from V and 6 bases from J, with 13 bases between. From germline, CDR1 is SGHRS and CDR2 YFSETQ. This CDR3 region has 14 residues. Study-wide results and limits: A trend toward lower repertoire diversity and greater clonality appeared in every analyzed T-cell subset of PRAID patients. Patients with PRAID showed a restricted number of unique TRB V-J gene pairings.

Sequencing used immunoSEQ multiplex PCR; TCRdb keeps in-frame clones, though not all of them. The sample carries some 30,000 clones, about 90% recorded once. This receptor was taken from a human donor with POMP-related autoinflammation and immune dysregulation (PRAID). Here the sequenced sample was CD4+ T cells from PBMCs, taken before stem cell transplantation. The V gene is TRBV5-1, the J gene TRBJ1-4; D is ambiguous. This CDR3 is CASSPGRFDEKLFF. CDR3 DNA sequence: TGCGCCAGCAGCCCTGGACGGTTTGATGAAAAACTGTTTTTT.